The 27 T cell receptor beta chains presented below share a single source sample, sequenced in a study of CD8 T cells in ankylosing spondylitis. Findings and limits, study-wide: Several highly homologous variants formed a TCR beta motif that appeared characteristic of ankylosing spondylitis blood.

Antigens for these TCRs are unknown. In TCRdb, the 5' RACE reads were re-called with MiXCR into one record per CDR3 protein. The top ten hold approximately 0.46% of the sample, which has 700,000 to 850,000 distinct CDR3 sequences, 10% to 15% seen once. What was sequenced was blood, either unsorted or a sorted T cell fraction (not recorded which). The origin of the receptors is a male donor with ankylosing spondylitis.

This chain joins TRBV4-1 and TRBJ2-3; D is uncertain. The germline V and J ends were trimmed by 0 bases and 1 base, with 11 bases remaining between them. Germline CDR1 MGHRA, CDR2 YSYEKL. The CDR3 has 16 residues. The CDR3 DNA follows: TGCGCCAGCAGCCAAGATAGAAGTCTCCGCACAGATACGCAGTATTTT. It encodes CASSQDRSLRTDTQYF.

This clonotype was seen repeatedly, ten times or more. J is TRBJ2-7 and V is TRBV10-3; no definite D call. The germline gives CDR1 ENHRY, CDR2 SYGVKD. The ends were cut back, 2 bases at V and 2 bases at J, with 13 bases in the middle. The CDR3 sequence is 15 residues long. CDR3 DNA: TGTGCCATCAGTGAGGATCGTGGGCTTACCTACGAGCAGTACTTC. It translates to CAISEDRGLTYEQYF.

The chain has TRBV20-1 and TRBJ1-6; tentative D call: TRBD1 (5 bases). V was cut by 2 bases and J by 6 bases, with 11 bases left in between. The CDR3 loop spans 14 amino acids. Germline CDR1 DFQATT, CDR2 SNEGSKA (reference sequence). The CDR3 DNA follows: TGCAGTGCTAGAAGGGGTTTCGGTAATTCACCCCTCCACTTT. Protein sequence: CSARRGFGNSPLHF.

J is TRBJ1-2 and V is TRBV11-2; tentatively, D is TRBD1 (6 bases). This CDR3 spans 18 amino acids. Trimming left V 5 bases short and J 4 bases short, with 26 bases between. In germline, CDR1 is SGHAT, CDR2 FQNNGV. The DNA for the CDR3 is TGTGCCAGCAGCGCCCTCCGCGGGGGCTTCGCCCGGAGCTATGGCTACACCTTC. Translating it yields CASSALRGGFARSYGYTF.

This clonotype appeared many times. V gene TRBV29-1 combines with J gene TRBJ2-1; no definite D call. The CDR3 is 13 amino acids. Trimming cost V 3 bases and J 0 bases, with 6 bases left between them. Germline V gene sequence: CDR1 SQVTM, CDR2 ANQGSEA. The CDR3 protein is CSVELSSYNEQFF. CDR3 in DNA: TGCAGCGTTGAGCTTAGCTCCTACAATGAGCAGTTCTTC.

This clonotype was detected many times. The V call is TRBV20-1, the J call TRBJ2-7; D is unclear. The CDR3 loop spans 10 amino acids. V dropped 7 bases and J dropped 5 bases, with 9 bases sitting between them. CDR1 is DFQATT and CDR2 is SNEGSKA in the germline V gene (reference sequence). CDR3 sequence: CSGMDHEQYF. The DNA for the CDR3 is TGCAGTGGCATGGACCACGAGCAGTACTTC.

The gene calls are TRBV24-1 and TRBJ1-2; D not resolved. In germline, CDR1 is KGHDR, CDR2 SFDVKD. The ends were cut back, 4 bases at V and 1 base at J, with 9 bases in the middle. The CDR3 is 14 amino acids. CDR3 nucleotide sequence: TGTGCCACCAGTGACTCGACATTTAACTATGGCTACACCTTC. Protein: CATSDSTFNYGYTF.

A few counts support this clonotype. This chain joins TRBV7-8 and TRBJ2-1; TRBD2 aligns across 15 bases. Germline V lookup: CDR1 SGHVS, CDR2 FQNEAQ. The V gene end was trimmed by 3 bases and the J gene end by 5 bases; junction bases not matched to a gene: 5. This CDR3 is built from 17 residues. The CDR3 loop is CASSLGLAGGPHNEQFF. CDR3 bases: TGTGCCAGCAGCTTGGGACTAGCGGGAGGCCCCCACAATGAGCAGTTCTTC.

This chain connects TRBV7-2 to TRBJ1-3; the D gene is possibly TRBD1 (5 bases). Deletions cut 1 base from V and 0 bases from J, with 10 bases between. The CDR3 length is 16 residues. Germline CDR1 and CDR2: SGHTA and FQGNSA. CDR3 DNA sequence: TGTGCCAGCAGCTTAGGGGGCTCGCTCTCTGGAAACACCATATATTTT. The encoded protein is CASSLGGSLSGNTIYF.

There are a few counts of this clonotype. The rearrangement uses TRBV5-1 and TRBJ2-1, with TRBD2 matching 9 bases. J gave up 4 bases and V 4 bases, and 6 bases lay outside the gene matches. In germline, CDR1 is SGHRS, CDR2 YFSETQ. The CDR3 runs 15 residues. This CDR3 is CASSTIAGAYNEQFF. CDR3 coding DNA: TGCGCCAGCAGCACCATAGCGGGGGCTTACAATGAGCAGTTCTTC.

V is TRBV20-1 and J is TRBJ2-1, with 8 bases aligning to TRBD2. The V gene's germline CDR1 is DFQATT and CDR2 SNEGSKA (reference sequence). With 0 bases clipped from V and 5 bases from J, the junction kept 9 bases outside the gene matches. The CDR3 has 16 residues. The CDR3 coding sequence is TGCAGTGCTAGAGATGAACGGGAGGGGCGCGACAATGAGCAGTTCTTC. Translating it yields CSARDEREGRDNEQFF.

V is TRBV11-2 and J is TRBJ2-3; D unclear. CDR1 and CDR2 from the germline V gene are SGHAT and FQNNGV. This CDR3 region has 12 residues. V lost 4 bases to trimming and J lost 14 bases, with 16 bases between them. The CDR3 DNA reads TGTGCCAGCAGCTCCGGGTCAATCACGGCGTATTTT. It yields the protein CASSSGSITAYF.

J is TRBJ2-1 and V is TRBV18, with TRBD2 matching over 11 bases. The CDR3 extends over 16 amino acids. Germline V gives CDR1 KGHSH, CDR2 LQKENI. V shed 1 base, J shed 6 bases, and the junction held 5 bases outside the gene matches. CDR3 nucleotide sequence: TGTGCCAGCTCACCACTAGCGGGAGGGCCGTCCAATGAGCAGTTCTTC. Translated: CASSPLAGGPSNEQFF.

The rearrangement links TRBV28 to TRBJ1-6; a possible D gene is TRBD1 (5 bases). The CDR3 sequence is 15 residues long. Germline V lookup: CDR1 MDHEN, CDR2 SYDVKM. V lost 1 base and J lost 5, with 9 bases in between. CDR3 sequence reads: CASSLSPGNNSPLHF. The CDR3 nucleotides are TGTGCCAGCAGTTTATCGCCAGGGAATAATTCACCCCTCCACTTT. The full variable domain, completed using reference TRBV28 and TRBJ1-6, is DVKVTQSSRYLVKRTGEKVFLECVQDMDHENMFWYRQDPGLGLRLIYFSYDVKMKEKGDIPEGYSVSREKKERFSLILESASTNQTSMYLCASSLSPGNNSPLHFGNGTRLTVT.

The table lists this clonotype with a few counts. The rearrangement joins TRBV6-5 to TRBJ1-1; 7 nucleotides line up with TRBD1. The V gene end was trimmed by 2 bases and the J gene end by 5 bases; junction bases not matched to a gene: 5. Germline V gene data show CDR1 as MNHEY and CDR2 as SVGAGI. The CDR3 length is 14 residues. CDR3 coding DNA: TGTGCCAGCAGTTACGTAGGGGGACAGACTGAAGCTTTCTTT. It encodes CASSYVGGQTEAFF.

In this sample, this clonotype turned up many times. The chain recombines TRBV20-1 with TRBJ2-5; maybe TRBD2 (7 bases). CDR1 is DFQATT and CDR2 is SNEGSKA in the germline V gene (reference sequence). Trimming removed 0 bases at V and 4 bases at J, with 12 bases between. This CDR3 has 14 residues. CDR3 nucleotides: TGCAGTGCTAGAGATGGGCGGGGGCGAGAGACCCAGTACTTC. Translating it yields CSARDGRGRETQYF.

The chain links TRBV28 to TRBJ1-2; D gene ambiguous. The CDR3 is 11 amino acids. Germline loops: CDR1 MDHEN, CDR2 SYDVKM. Trimming left V 7 bases short and J 4 bases short, with 7 bases between. The CDR3 DNA reads TGTGCCAGCATGATCGGCTATGGCTACACCTTC. Translating gives CASMIGYGYTF.

This chain joins TRBV2 and TRBJ2-5, with a tentative D call TRBD1 (5 bases). Deletions cut 5 bases from V and 1 base from J, with 14 bases between. The germline gives CDR1 SNHLY, CDR2 FYNNEI. The CDR3 covers 15 residues. The DNA of the CDR3 is TGTGCCAGCAGTTACATTCAGGGCAGCCAAGAGACCCAGTACTTC. Encoded protein: CASSYIQGSQETQYF.

This clonotype was seen only a few times. This chain links TRBV19 with TRBJ2-7; D may be TRBD1 (7 bases). There are 14 residues in the CDR3. Germline-derived CDR1 and CDR2 are LNHDA and SQIVND (reference sequence). V lost 6 bases and J lost 4, with 16 bases in between. The chain's CDR3 is CASSRRDREYEQYF. The CDR3 nucleotides are TGTGCCAGTAGCCGGCGGGACAGAGAATACGAGCAGTACTTC.

This clonotype turned up a few times. The chain couples TRBV6-1 to TRBJ2-7, with 7 bases aligning to TRBD1. Unmatched junction bases numbered 18, after V lost 6 bases and J lost 1 base. This CDR3 comprises 18 residues. Germline CDR1 reads MNHNS; CDR2 reads SASEGT. DNA for the CDR3: TGTGCCAGCAGCCGCAGATTCCGGGACAGTATTATATCCTACGAGCAGTACTTC. Its protein product is CASSRRFRDSIISYEQYF.

This clonotype turned up a few times. The chain joins TRBV5-1 to TRBJ2-7, with 8 nucleotides matching TRBD1. The germline gives CDR1 SGHRS, CDR2 YFSETQ. The V gene end was trimmed by 4 bases and the J gene end by 5 bases; junction bases not matched to a gene: 5. The CDR3 runs to 13 residues. CDR3 coding DNA: TGCGCCAGCAGCCCTCAGGGGGCCAACGAGCAGTACTTC. Translating it yields CASSPQGANEQYF.

J is TRBJ2-7 and V is TRBV19; 10 bases are a match to TRBD1. The CDR3 loop spans 14 amino acids. The junction had 5 bases not matched to a gene; V was cut back by 9 bases and J by 0 bases. Per the germline V gene, CDR1 is LNHDA and CDR2 is SQIVND (reference sequence). The CDR3 reads CASRTGGSSYEQYF. CDR3 DNA: TGTGCCAGCCGGACAGGGGGTAGCTCCTACGAGCAGTACTTC. Combining the CDR3 with reference TRBV19 and TRBJ2-7 gives the whole variable domain DGGITQSPKYLFRKEGQNVTLSCEQNLNHDAMYWYRQDPGQGLRLIYYSQIVNDFQKGDIAEGYSVSREKKESFPLTVTSAQKNPTAFYLCASRTGGSSYEQYFGPGTRLTVT.

In its sample, this clonotype was seen many times. The chain uses TRBV12-3 or TRBV12-4 and TRBJ2-5; 7 nucleotides match TRBD2. This CDR3 is 14 amino acids long. The junction had 5 bases not matched to a gene; V was cut back by 5 bases and J by 2 bases. CDR3 nucleotides: TGTGCCAGCAGTCCTGAGCGGGGACAAGAGACCCAGTACTTC. Its protein product is CASSPERGQETQYF.

This chain connects TRBV12-3 or TRBV12-4 to TRBJ1-1; the match to TRBD1 covers 7 bases. The CDR3 runs to 15 residues. V shed 4 bases and J 3 bases; nucleotides not matched to a gene: 8. In DNA form, the CDR3 reads TGTGCCAGCAGTTCAACAGGGAGGGGGCACACTGAAGCTTTCTTT. This gives the protein CASSSTGRGHTEAFF.

This clonotype was counted many times. The chain couples TRBV9 to TRBJ1-1; D remains unclear. This CDR3 contains 13 residues. CDR1 is SGDLS, CDR2 YYNGEE, per germline. The ends were cut back, 1 base at V and 1 base at J, with 5 bases in the middle. Here the CDR3 DNA reads TGTGCCAGCAGCGTATCAGCGAACACTGAAGCTTTCTTT. As protein: CASSVSANTEAFF.

This clonotype was detected only once. This rearrangement joins TRBV5-1 to TRBJ2-7; 11 bases fit TRBD1. The V and J ends lost 4 bases and 2 bases, in that order; junction bases with no gene match: 8. CDR1 is SGHRS, CDR2 YFSETQ, per germline. The CDR3 sequence is 16 residues long. The CDR3 spells CASSPEGQGETYEQYF. The CDR3 DNA is TGCGCCAGCAGCCCCGAGGGACAGGGGGAAACCTACGAGCAGTACTTC.

This clonotype was recorded a few times. This chain uses TRBV10-3 with TRBJ1-1; tentative D call: TRBD1 (5 bases). Germline loops: CDR1 ENHRY, CDR2 SYGVKD. V lost 3 bases, J lost 6 bases, and 14 bases lay in between. The CDR3 runs to 14 residues. The CDR3 nucleotides are TGTGCCATCAGTGAATGGGAGGGGAGGGCTGAAGCTTTCTTT. Translated: CAISEWEGRAEAFF.